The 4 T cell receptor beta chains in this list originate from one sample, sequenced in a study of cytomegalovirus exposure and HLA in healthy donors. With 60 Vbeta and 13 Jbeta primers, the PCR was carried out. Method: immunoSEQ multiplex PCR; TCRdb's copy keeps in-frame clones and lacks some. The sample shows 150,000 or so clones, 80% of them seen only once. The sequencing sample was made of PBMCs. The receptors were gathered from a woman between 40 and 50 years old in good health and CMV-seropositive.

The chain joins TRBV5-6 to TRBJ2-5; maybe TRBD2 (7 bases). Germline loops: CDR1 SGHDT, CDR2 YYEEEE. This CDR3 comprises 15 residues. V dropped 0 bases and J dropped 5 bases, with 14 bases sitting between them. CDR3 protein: CASSLAGGLGETQYF. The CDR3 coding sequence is TGTGCCAGCAGCTTGGCCGGGGGGCTCGGGGAGACCCAGTACTTC.

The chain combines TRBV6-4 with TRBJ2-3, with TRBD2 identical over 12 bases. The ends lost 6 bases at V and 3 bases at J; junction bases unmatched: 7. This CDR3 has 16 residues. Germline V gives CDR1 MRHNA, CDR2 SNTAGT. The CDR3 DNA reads TGTGCCAGCAGCCTCCTCGGGACTAGCGGGACAGATACGCAGTATTTT. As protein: CASSLLGTSGTDTQYF.

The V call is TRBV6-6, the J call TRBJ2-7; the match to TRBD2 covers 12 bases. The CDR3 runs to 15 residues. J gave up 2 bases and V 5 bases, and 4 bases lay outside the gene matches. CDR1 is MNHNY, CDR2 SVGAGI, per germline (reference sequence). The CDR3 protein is CASSPRTSGTYEQYF. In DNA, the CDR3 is TGTGCCAGCAGTCCACGGACTAGCGGGACCTACGAGCAGTACTTC.

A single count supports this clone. CDR3 loop: CAWSLSSGLVVYNEQFF. CDR3 in DNA: TGTGCCTGGAGCCTATCCTCGGGACTAGTAGTATACAATGAGCAGTTCTTC. V usage is TRBV30 and J usage is TRBJ2-1; 8 positions match TRBD2. With 3 bases clipped from V and 4 bases from J, the junction kept 14 bases outside the gene matches. The CDR3 loop spans 17 amino acids. Germline CDR1 and CDR2: GTSNPN and SVGIG (reference sequence).